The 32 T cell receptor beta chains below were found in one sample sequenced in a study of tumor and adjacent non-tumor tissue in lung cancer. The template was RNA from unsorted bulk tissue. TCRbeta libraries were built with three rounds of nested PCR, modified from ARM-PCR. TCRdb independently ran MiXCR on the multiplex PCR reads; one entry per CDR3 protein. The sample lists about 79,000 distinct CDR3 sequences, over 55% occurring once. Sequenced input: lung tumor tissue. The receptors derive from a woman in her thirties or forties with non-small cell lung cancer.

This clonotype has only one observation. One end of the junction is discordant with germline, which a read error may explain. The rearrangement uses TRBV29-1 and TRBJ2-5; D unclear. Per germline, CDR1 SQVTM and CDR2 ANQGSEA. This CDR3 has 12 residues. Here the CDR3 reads CNVDEQFGTQYF. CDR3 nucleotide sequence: TGCAACGTTGATGAACAATTCGGGACCCAGTACTTC.

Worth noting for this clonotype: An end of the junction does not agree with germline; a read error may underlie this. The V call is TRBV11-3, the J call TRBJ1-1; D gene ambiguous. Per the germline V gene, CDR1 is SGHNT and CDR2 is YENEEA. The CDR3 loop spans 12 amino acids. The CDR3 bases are TGTGCCAGCAGCCCCGACTTTGGGGAGGCTTACTTT. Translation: CASSPDFGEAYF.

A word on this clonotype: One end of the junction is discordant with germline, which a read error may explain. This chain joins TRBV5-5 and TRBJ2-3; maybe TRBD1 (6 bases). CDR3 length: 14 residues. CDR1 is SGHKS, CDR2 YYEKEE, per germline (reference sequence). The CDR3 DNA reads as TGTGTCAGCAGCCAGGTAGGGGGAACAGATACGCAGTATTTT. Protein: CVSSQVGGTDTQYF.

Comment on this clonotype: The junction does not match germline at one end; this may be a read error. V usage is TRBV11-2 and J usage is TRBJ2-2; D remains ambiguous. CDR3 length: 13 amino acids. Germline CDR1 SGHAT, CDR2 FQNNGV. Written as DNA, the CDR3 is TGTGCCGGCAGCCCCGAACGCGGCTGGGAGCTGTTTTTT. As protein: CAGSPERGWELFF.

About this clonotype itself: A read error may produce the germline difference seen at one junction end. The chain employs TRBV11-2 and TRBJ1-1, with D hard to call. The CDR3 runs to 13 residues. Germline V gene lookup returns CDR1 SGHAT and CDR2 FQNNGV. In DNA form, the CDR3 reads TGTACCAGCAGCTCCACGGGAAGCACTGAAGCTTTCTTT. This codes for CTSSSTGSTEAFF.

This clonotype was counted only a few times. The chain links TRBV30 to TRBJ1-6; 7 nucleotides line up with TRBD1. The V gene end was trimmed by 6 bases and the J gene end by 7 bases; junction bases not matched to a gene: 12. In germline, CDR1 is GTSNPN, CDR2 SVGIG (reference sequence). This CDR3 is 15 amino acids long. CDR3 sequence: CACASRTGGNSPLHF. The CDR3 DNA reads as TGTGCCTGCGCTTCCAGGACAGGTGGCAATTCACCCCTCCACTTT.

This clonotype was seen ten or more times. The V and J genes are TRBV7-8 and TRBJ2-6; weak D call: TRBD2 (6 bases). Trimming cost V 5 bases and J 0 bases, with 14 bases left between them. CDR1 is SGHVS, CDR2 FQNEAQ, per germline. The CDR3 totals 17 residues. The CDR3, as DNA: TGTGCCAGCAGCCCAAATACGGGGGACTCTGGGGCCAACGTCCTGACTTTC. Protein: CASSPNTGDSGANVLTF.

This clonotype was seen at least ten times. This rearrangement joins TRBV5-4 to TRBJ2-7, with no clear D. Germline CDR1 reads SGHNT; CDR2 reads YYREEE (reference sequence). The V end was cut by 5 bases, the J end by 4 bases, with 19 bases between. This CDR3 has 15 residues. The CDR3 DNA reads TGTGCCAGCAGTAGCAGTTCCGGGTTCCAATACGAGCAGTACTTC. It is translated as CASSSSSGFQYEQYF.

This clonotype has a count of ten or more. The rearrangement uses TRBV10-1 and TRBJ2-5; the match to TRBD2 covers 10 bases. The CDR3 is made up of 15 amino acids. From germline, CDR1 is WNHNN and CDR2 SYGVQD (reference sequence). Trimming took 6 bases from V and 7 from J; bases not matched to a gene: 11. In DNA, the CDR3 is TGCGCCAGCAGAGCCGGGACTAGCGTAAGGGTGACCCAGTACTTC. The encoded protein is CASRAGTSVRVTQYF.

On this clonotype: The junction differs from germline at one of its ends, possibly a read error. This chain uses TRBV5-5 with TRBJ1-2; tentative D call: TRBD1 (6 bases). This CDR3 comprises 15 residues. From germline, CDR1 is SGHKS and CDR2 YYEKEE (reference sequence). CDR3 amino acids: CARSLGQRAGDGYTF. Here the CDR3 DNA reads TGTGCCAGGAGCTTAGGACAGAGGGCAGGTGACGGCTACACCTTC.

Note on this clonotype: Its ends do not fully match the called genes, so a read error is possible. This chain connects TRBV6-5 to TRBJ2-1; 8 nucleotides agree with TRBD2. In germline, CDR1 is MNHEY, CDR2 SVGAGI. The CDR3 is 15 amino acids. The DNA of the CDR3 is TGTGTCAGCAGTGACACGGGACTAGAATTGAGTGAGCAGTTCTTC. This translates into CVSSDTGLELSEQFF.

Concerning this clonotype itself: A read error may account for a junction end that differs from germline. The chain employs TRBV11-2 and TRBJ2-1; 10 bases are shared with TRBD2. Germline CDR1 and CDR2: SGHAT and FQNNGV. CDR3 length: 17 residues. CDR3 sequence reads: CASSSRLAGVAYNEQFF. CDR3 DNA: TGTGCCAGCAGCTCCCGGCTAGCGGGAGTTGCTTACAATGAGCAGTTTTTC.

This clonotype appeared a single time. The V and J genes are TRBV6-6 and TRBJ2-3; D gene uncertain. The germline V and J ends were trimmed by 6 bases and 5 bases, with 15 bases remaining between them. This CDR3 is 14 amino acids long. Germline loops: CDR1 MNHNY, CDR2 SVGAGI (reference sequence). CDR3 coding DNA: TGTGCCAGCAGCTATTTGAGCGATGGAGATACGCAGTATTTT. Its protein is CASSYLSDGDTQYF.

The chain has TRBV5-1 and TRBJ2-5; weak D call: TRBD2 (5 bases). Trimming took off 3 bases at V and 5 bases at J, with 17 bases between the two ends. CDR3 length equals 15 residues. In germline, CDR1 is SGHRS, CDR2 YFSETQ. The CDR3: CASSSGNTERETQYF. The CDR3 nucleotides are TGCGCCAGCAGCTCCGGAAACACTGAGCGGGAGACCCAGTACTTC.

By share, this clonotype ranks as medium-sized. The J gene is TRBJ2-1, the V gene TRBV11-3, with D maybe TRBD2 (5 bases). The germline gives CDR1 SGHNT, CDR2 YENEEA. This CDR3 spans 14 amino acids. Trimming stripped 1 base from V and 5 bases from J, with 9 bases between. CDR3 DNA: TGTGCCAGCAGCTTAGGGTGGAGGAACAATGAGCAGTTCTTC. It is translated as CASSLGWRNNEQFF.

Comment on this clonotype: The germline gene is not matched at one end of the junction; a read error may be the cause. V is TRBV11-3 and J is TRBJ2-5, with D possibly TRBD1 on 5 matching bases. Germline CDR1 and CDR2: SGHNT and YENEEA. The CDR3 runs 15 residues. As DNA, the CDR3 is TGTGCCAGGGGCTTAATATTGGGGCGTCAAGAGACTCAGTACTTC. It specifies CARGLILGRQETQYF.

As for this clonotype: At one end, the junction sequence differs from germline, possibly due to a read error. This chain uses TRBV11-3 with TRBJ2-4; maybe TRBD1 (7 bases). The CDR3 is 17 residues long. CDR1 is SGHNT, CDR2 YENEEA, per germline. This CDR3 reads CASSGGGTRLPKIIQYF. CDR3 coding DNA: TGCGCCAGCAGCGGAGGGGGCACCCGGCTGCCCAAAATCATTCAGTACTTC.

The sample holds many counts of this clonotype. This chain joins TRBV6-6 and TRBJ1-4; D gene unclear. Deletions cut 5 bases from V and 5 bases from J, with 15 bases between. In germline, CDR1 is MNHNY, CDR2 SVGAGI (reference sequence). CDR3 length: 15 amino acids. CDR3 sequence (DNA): TGTGCCAGCAGTCTCTTCGACACAGTCAATGAAAAACTGTTTTTT. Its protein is CASSLFDTVNEKLFF.

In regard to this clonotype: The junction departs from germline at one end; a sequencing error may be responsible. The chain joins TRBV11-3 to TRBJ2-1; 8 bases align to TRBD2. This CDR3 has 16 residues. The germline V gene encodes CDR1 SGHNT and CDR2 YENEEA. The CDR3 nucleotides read TGTACCAGCAGCTTAGATCTGGGACTAGGCTACGATGAGCAGCTCTTC. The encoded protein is CTSSLDLGLGYDEQLF. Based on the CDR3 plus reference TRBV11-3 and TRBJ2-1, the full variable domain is EAGVVQSPRYKIIEKKQPVAFWCNPISGHNTLYWYLQNLGQGPELLIRYENEEAVDDSQLPKDRFSAERLKGVDSTLKIQPAELGDSAVYLCTSSLDLGLGYDEQLFGPGTRLTVL.

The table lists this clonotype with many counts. DNA of the CDR3: TGTGCCATCAGTGGTCTAGGGAGGAACACTGAAGCTTTCTTT. It encodes CAISGLGRNTEAFF. The chain uses TRBV10-3 and TRBJ1-1, with D unclear. V was clipped by 4 bases and J by 1 base, with 10 bases between them. Germline loops: CDR1 ENHRY, CDR2 SYGVKD. CDR3 size: 14 residues.

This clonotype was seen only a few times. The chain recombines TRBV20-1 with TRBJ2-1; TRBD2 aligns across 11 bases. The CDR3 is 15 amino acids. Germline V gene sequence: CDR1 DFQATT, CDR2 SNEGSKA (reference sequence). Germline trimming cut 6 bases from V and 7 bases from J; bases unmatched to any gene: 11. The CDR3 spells CSAQGTSGSFNEQFF. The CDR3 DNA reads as TGCAGTGCCCAGGGAACTAGCGGGAGTTTTAATGAGCAGTTCTTC.

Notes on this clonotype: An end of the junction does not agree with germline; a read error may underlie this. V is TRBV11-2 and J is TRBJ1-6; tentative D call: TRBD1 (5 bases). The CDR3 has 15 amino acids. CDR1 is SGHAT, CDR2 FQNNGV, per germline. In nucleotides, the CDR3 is TGTGACAGCAGCTTAGCCTCGGGGGATAATTCATCCCTCCACTTT. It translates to CDSSLASGDNSSLHF.

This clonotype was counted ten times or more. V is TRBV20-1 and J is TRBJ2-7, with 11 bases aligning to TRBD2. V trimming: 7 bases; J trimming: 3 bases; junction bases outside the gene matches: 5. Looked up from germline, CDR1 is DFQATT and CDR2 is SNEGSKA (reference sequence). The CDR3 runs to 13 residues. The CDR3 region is CSVIGLAGYEQYF. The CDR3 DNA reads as TGCAGTGTTATAGGACTAGCGGGCTACGAGCAGTACTTC.

The DNA for the CDR3 is TGTGCCAGTAGTACAAACATGAAAGCGAGCAATCAGCCCCAGCATTTT. Its protein product is CASSTNMKASNQPQHF. This sequence joins TRBV12-3 or TRBV12-4 and TRBJ1-5; D call uncertain. The CDR3 runs 16 residues. The V end was cut by 9 bases, the J end by 1 base, with 19 bases between.

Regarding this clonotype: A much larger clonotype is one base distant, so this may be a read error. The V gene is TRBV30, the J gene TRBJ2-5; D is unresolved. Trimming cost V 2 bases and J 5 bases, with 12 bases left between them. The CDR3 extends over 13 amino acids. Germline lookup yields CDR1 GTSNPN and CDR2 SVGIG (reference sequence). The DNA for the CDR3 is TGTGCCTGGAGTCCAACGAGGACCGAGACCCAGTACTTC. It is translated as CAWSPTRTETQYF.

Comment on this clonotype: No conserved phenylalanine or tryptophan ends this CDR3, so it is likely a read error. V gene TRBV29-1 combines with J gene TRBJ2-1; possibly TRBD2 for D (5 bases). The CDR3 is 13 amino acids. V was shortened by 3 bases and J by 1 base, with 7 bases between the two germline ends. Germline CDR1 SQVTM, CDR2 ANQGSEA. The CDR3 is CSVEGSSYNEQFC. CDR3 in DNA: TGCAGCGTTGAGGGGAGTTCCTACAATGAGCAGTTCTGC.

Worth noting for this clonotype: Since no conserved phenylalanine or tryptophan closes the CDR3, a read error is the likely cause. The CDR3 loop is CASGRTSVNSPLHL. CDR3 DNA sequence: TGTGCCAGCGGCAGGACAAGCGTAAATTCACCCCTCCACCTT. V gene TRBV6-5 combines with J gene TRBJ1-6, with D possibly being TRBD1 (5 bases). This CDR3 spans 14 amino acids. The V and J ends lost 8 bases and 7 bases respectively, with 15 bases between them. Germline loops: CDR1 MNHEY, CDR2 SVGAGI.

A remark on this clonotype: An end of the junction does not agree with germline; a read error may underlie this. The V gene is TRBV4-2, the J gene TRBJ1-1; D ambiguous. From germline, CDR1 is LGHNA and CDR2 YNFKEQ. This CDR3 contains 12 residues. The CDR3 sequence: CASSPIGWEAFF. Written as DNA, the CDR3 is TGTGCAAGCAGCCCGATAGGGTGGGAAGCTTTCTTT.

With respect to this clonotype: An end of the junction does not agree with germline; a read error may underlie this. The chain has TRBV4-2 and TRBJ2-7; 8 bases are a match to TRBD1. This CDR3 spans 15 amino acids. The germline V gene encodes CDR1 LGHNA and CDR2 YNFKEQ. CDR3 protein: CAISRAWDRKAEQYF. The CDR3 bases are TGTGCCATCAGCCGAGCGTGGGACAGGAAGGCCGAGCAGTACTTC.

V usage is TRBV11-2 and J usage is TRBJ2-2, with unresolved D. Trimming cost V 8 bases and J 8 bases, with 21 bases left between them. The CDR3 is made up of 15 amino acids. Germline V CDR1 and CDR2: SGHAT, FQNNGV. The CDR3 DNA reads TGTGCCAGCGGTTTTCTCGATGTCGGTACGGGGGAGCTGTTTTTT. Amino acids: CASGFLDVGTGELFF.

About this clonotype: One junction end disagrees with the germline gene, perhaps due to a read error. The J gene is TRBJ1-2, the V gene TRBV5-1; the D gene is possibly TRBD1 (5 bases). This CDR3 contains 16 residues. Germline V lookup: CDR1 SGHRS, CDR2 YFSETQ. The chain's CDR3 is CASSLATGLANYGYTF. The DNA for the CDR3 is TGCGCCAGCAGCTTGGCCACGGGACTGGCGAACTATGGTTACACCTTC.

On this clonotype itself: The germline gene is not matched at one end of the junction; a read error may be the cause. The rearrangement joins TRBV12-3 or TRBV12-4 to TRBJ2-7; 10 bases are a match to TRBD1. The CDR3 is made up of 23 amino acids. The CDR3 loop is CVSSSGQGWNIPEKSNDRYDQYF. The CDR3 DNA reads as TGTGTCAGCAGTTCGGGACAGGGGTGGAATATACCCGAAAAATCAAACGACCGATACGATCAGTACTTC.